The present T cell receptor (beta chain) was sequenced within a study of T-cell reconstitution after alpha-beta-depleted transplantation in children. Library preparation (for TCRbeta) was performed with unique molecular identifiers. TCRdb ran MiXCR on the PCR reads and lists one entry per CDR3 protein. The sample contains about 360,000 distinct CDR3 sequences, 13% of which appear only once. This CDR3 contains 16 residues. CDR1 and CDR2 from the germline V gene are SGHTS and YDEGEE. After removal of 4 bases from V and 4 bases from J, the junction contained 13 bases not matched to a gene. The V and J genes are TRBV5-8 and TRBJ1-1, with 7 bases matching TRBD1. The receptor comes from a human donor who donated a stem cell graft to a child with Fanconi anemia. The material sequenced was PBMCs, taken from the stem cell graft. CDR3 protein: CASSPEGRGLSTEAFF. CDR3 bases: TGTGCCAGCAGCCCTGAGGGCAGGGGGTTGAGCACTGAAGCTTTCTTT. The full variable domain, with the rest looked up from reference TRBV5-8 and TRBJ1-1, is EAGVTQSPTHLIKTRGQQATLRCSPISGHTSVYWYQQALGLGLQFLLWYDEGEERNRGNFPPRFSGRQFPNYSSELNVNALELEDSALYLCASSPEGRGLSTEAFFGQGTRLTVV.